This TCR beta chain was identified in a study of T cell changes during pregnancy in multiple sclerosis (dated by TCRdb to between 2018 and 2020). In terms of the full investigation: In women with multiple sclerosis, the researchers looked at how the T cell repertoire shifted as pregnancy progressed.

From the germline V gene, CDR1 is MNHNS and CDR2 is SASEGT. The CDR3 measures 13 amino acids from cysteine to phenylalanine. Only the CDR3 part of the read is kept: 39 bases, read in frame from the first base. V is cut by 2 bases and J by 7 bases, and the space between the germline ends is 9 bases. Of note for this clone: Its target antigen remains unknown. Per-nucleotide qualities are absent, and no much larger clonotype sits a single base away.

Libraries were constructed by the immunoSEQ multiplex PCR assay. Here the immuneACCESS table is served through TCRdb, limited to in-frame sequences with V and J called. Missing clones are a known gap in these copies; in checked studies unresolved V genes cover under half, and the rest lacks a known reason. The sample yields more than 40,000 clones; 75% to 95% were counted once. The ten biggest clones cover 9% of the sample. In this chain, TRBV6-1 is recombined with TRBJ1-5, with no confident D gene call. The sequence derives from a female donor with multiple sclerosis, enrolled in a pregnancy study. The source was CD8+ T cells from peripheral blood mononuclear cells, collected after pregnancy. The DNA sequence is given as TGTGCCAGCAGTGAATTTCCGGGGCAGCCCCAGCATTTT. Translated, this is CASSEFPGQPQHF.